This is a list of T cell receptor beta chains from one sample in a study of beta chain features in type 1 diabetes. Profiled with immunoSEQ multiplex PCR; TCRdb holds only in-frame clones, not every one. The sample consists of 250,000 to 300,000 clones, approximately 25% of them appearing once. Sequenced input: naive CD4+ T cells from blood. These receptors were obtained from a woman in her 30s with type 1 diabetes. The CDR3 runs from the conserved cysteine through the conserved F or W. Each record gives: clone size, V gene, J gene, CDR3 protein. Clone size, where shown, is once, few, many, or a class for clones that have expanded.

clone size: few; V gene: TRBV7-8; J gene: TRBJ2-1; CDR3 protein: CASSIRRRELNDEQFF
clone size: few; V gene: TRBV11-2; J gene: TRBJ1-1; CDR3 protein: CASSFAQGTEAFF
clone size: .; V gene: TRBV14; J gene: TRBJ2-7; CDR3 protein: CASSLSGSHEQYF
clone size: few; V gene: TRBV18; J gene: TRBJ2-7; CDR3 protein: CASSPAMVGEQYF
clone size: .; V gene: TRBV25-1; J gene: TRBJ1-5; CDR3 protein: CAIDRGSGNQPQHF
clone size: .; V gene: TRBV7-8; J gene: TRBJ2-7; CDR3 protein: CASSPRLAEYYEQYF
clone size: few; V gene: TRBV7-8; J gene: TRBJ2-3; CDR3 protein: CASSLGGRDTQYF
clone size: few; V gene: TRBV4-2; J gene: TRBJ2-5; CDR3 protein: CASSQRTAETQYF
clone size: few; V gene: TRBV7-3; J gene: TRBJ2-1; CDR3 protein: CASSLNPGLAGSNEQFF
clone size: .; V gene: TRBV10-3; J gene: TRBJ2-2; CDR3 protein: CASSSANTGELFF
clone size: .; V gene: TRBV5-1; J gene: TRBJ2-3; CDR3 protein: CASSYLATIGTDTQYF
clone size: few; V gene: TRBV2; J gene: TRBJ2-1; CDR3 protein: CASRVIGDEQFF
clone size: .; V gene: TRBV4-2; J gene: TRBJ1-5; CDR3 protein: CASSQISQGGSNQPQHF
clone size: .; V gene: TRBV19; J gene: TRBJ2-5; CDR3 protein: CASKTTGGRQTQYF
clone size: .; V gene: TRBV9; J gene: TRBJ1-1; CDR3 protein: CASSPRQSKAFF
clone size: few; V gene: TRBV30; J gene: TRBJ2-2; CDR3 protein: CAWNPLGSGELFF
clone size: .; V gene: TRBV5-6; J gene: TRBJ1-5; CDR3 protein: CASSFTGSNQPQHF
clone size: few; V gene: TRBV7-9; J gene: TRBJ2-2; CDR3 protein: CASSPYSGELFF
clone size: .; V gene: TRBV5-1; J gene: TRBJ1-5; CDR3 protein: CASSDGTGVQPQHF
clone size: .; V gene: TRBV30; J gene: TRBJ2-7; CDR3 protein: CAGGLAGGEQYF
clone size: .; V gene: TRBV10-3; J gene: TRBJ2-7; CDR3 protein: CAISEAVFYEQYF
clone size: few; V gene: TRBV5-4; J gene: TRBJ2-5; CDR3 protein: CASSLGDRKETQYF
clone size: few; V gene: TRBV28; J gene: TRBJ1-1; CDR3 protein: CASTPTDTEAFF
clone size: .; V gene: TRBV7-9; J gene: TRBJ1-1; CDR3 protein: CASSLGGFRGAWAFF
clone size: .; V gene: TRBV5-1; J gene: TRBJ2-5; CDR3 protein: CASSLDSYYQETQYF
clone size: .; V gene: TRBV7-2; J gene: TRBJ2-1; CDR3 protein: CASTQTGTRWDEQFF
clone size: .; V gene: TRBV2; J gene: TRBJ2-5; CDR3 protein: CASSVIRRETQYF
clone size: .; V gene: TRBV18; J gene: TRBJ2-5; CDR3 protein: CASSPPSGPETQYF
clone size: few; V gene: TRBV30; J gene: TRBJ1-5; CDR3 protein: CAWGQGNQPQHF
clone size: .; V gene: TRBV5-1; J gene: TRBJ2-7; CDR3 protein: CASSLAGTTSGYEQYF
clone size: few; V gene: TRBV25-1; J gene: TRBJ1-1; CDR3 protein: CASSASLGEAFF
clone size: .; V gene: TRBV18; J gene: TRBJ2-1; CDR3 protein: CASSTTYRGTYNEQFF
clone size: .; V gene: TRBV29-1; J gene: TRBJ2-4; CDR3 protein: CSVEMGGDVLAKNIQYF
clone size: .; V gene: TRBV2; J gene: TRBJ2-3; CDR3 protein: CASTLTGLYTDTQYF
clone size: .; V gene: TRBV19; J gene: TRBJ2-4; CDR3 protein: CASSSSGFNIQYF
clone size: once; V gene: TRBV2; J gene: TRBJ2-5; CDR3 protein: CASSAGGVLQETQYF
clone size: .; V gene: TRBV5-1; J gene: TRBJ2-3; CDR3 protein: CASSSGTSGRGDTQYF
clone size: .; V gene: TRBV18; J gene: TRBJ1-1; CDR3 protein: CASSPGTGATNTEAFF
clone size: few; V gene: TRBV25-1; J gene: TRBJ2-7; CDR3 protein: CASSELDTPYEQYF
clone size: .; V gene: TRBV19; J gene: TRBJ2-2; CDR3 protein: CASREGSTNTGELFF
clone size: few; V gene: TRBV7-3; J gene: TRBJ2-1; CDR3 protein: CASSPGQGRDEQFF
clone size: few; V gene: TRBV30; J gene: TRBJ1-2; CDR3 protein: CAWMGPNYGYTF
clone size: few; V gene: TRBV9; J gene: TRBJ2-3; CDR3 protein: CASSVRREGPDTQYF
clone size: .; V gene: TRBV28; J gene: TRBJ2-7; CDR3 protein: CASKASSGRSGAYEQYF
clone size: .; V gene: TRBV19; J gene: TRBJ2-7; CDR3 protein: CASSWEDEQYF
clone size: few; V gene: TRBV5-1; J gene: TRBJ1-5; CDR3 protein: CASSWDSYSNQPQHF
clone size: .; V gene: TRBV5-1; J gene: TRBJ2-1; CDR3 protein: CASSLEDNWQFF
clone size: once; V gene: TRBV28; J gene: TRBJ2-5; CDR3 protein: CASSSMTGVVQETQYF
clone size: .; V gene: TRBV7-3; J gene: TRBJ2-2; CDR3 protein: CASSLFGGTNTGELFF
clone size: .; V gene: TRBV7-9; J gene: TRBJ2-1; CDR3 protein: CASSPAGSSYNEQFF
clone size: few; V gene: TRBV4-1; J gene: TRBJ2-7; CDR3 protein: CASSQQLAGTPMEQYF
clone size: few; V gene: TRBV18; J gene: TRBJ2-7; CDR3 protein: CASSPGIGVGVEQYF
clone size: few; V gene: TRBV4-2; J gene: TRBJ1-5; CDR3 protein: CASSQDRDQPQHF
clone size: .; V gene: TRBV4-1; J gene: TRBJ2-5; CDR3 protein: CASSQGPAETQYF
clone size: few; V gene: TRBV19; J gene: TRBJ2-7; CDR3 protein: CASAKVLQSFSYEQYF
clone size: .; V gene: TRBV29-1; J gene: TRBJ2-5; CDR3 protein: CSVAGGRAEETQYF
clone size: once; V gene: TRBV5-1; J gene: TRBJ2-4; CDR3 protein: CASSLRLAGTIQYF
clone size: .; V gene: TRBV25-1; J gene: TRBJ2-3; CDR3 protein: CASSEGLADTDTQYF
clone size: .; V gene: TRBV5-1; J gene: TRBJ2-1; CDR3 protein: CASSLAGGYYNEQFF
clone size: .; V gene: TRBV29-1; J gene: TRBJ2-5; CDR3 protein: CSVDGRAGGGETQYF